One and the same sample provided the 14 T cell receptor beta chains below, sequenced in a study of T cell responses to AZD1222 COVID-19 vaccine. Method: immunoSEQ multiplex PCR; TCRdb's copy keeps in-frame clones and lacks some. The repertoire holds over 100,000 clones, with roughly 92% as singletons. The starting material was peripheral blood, obtained on day 0 of AZD1222 vaccination. The receptor source for this set is an adult in good health.

Notes on this clone: The identical CDR3 is also encoded by other nucleotide sequences in the sample. This chain connects TRBV19 to TRBJ1-2, with D possibly TRBD1 on 5 matching bases. Germline V gives CDR1 LNHDA, CDR2 SQIVND (reference sequence). V lost 1 base and J 4 bases, leaving 7 bases between the germline ends. The CDR3 totals 13 residues. CDR3 DNA: TGTGCCAGTAGTATAGGGGGGACCTATGGCTACACCTTC. Translating gives CASSIGGTYGYTF.

This chain connects TRBV12-3 or TRBV12-4 to TRBJ2-3; 10 bases align to TRBD2. The length of the CDR3 is 13 residues. Unmatched junction bases numbered 5, after V lost 8 bases and J lost 6 bases. This CDR3 reads CASGAGGFDTQYF. Written as DNA, the CDR3 is TGTGCCAGCGGAGCGGGGGGGTTCGATACGCAGTATTTT.

The chain combines TRBV27 with TRBJ2-7; TRBD2 aligns across 7 bases. The V gene's germline CDR1 is MNHEY and CDR2 SMNVEV (reference sequence). The CDR3 length is 15 residues. Losses at the gene ends were 6 bases for V and 4 bases for J; bases not matched to a gene: 12. The DNA for the CDR3 is TGTGCCAGCAGCCCCAGGTGGACGGGGGGTTACGAGCAGTACTTC. It encodes CASSPRWTGGYEQYF.

This clone was observed once. The V gene is TRBV11-3, the J gene TRBJ2-2; the match to TRBD2 covers 10 bases. Unmatched junction bases numbered 9, after V lost 4 bases and J lost 7 bases. This CDR3 has 16 amino acids. CDR1 is SGHNT and CDR2 is YENEEA in the germline V gene. CDR3 sequence: CASSYSSGSRVGELFF. The DNA of the CDR3 is TGTGCCAGCAGCTATTCTAGCGGGAGCCGGGTCGGGGAGCTGTTTTTT.

The chain couples TRBV19 to TRBJ2-2; 10 positions agree with TRBD2. The CDR3 sequence is 16 residues long. CDR1 is LNHDA, CDR2 SQIVND, per germline (reference sequence). V shed 3 bases and J 4 bases; nucleotides not matched to a gene: 5. CDR3 sequence (DNA): TGTGCCAGTAGTATGGCTAGCGGGGGTGTCACCGGGGAGCTGTTTTTT. Protein sequence: CASSMASGGVTGELFF.

V and J are TRBV5-5 and TRBJ2-5; D is perhaps TRBD2 (6 bases). This CDR3 contains 13 residues. Germline CDR1 SGHKS, CDR2 YYEKEE (reference sequence). V lost 4 bases, J lost 7 bases, and 14 bases lay in between. The CDR3 spells CASSHSGTGTQYF. CDR3 bases: TGTGCCAGCAGCCATTCCGGGACTGGGACCCAGTACTTC.

V usage is TRBV4-1 and J usage is TRBJ2-5; no reliable D call. CDR1 and CDR2 from the germline V gene are MGHRA and YSYEKL. The CDR3 length is 13 residues. Trimming took off 4 bases at V and 4 bases at J, with 10 bases between the two ends. DNA for the CDR3: TGCGCCAGCAGCCGGGTCCTGGGAGAGACCCAGTACTTC. Amino acid sequence: CASSRVLGETQYF.

The rearrangement links TRBV28 to TRBJ2-5; the D gene is possibly TRBD2 (5 bases). V lost 3 bases to trimming and J lost 0 bases, with 14 bases between them. The CDR3 consists of 16 residues. Per germline, CDR1 MDHEN and CDR2 SYDVKM. The chain's CDR3 is CASSFFPGEYQETQYF. DNA of the CDR3: TGTGCCAGCAGTTTTTTCCCCGGGGAGTACCAAGAGACCCAGTACTTC.

This chain uses TRBV12-5 with TRBJ1-2; TRBD1 matches at 7 bases. J was trimmed by 4 bases and V by 7 bases; bases with no gene match: 6. The CDR3 has 13 amino acids. The germline CDR1 and CDR2 sequences are LGHNT and FRNRAP. CDR3 protein: CASALGQPYGYTF. CDR3 nucleotide sequence: TGTGCTAGTGCCCTGGGACAGCCCTATGGCTACACCTTC.

This clone has only one observation. The V call is TRBV5-6, the J call TRBJ2-1, with a possible D match to TRBD1 (5 bases). Per the germline V gene, CDR1 is SGHDT and CDR2 is YYEEEE. Trimming left V 1 base short and J 12 bases short, with 8 bases between. This CDR3 comprises 11 residues. CDR3 nucleotide sequence: TGTGCCAGCAGCTTGTCAGGGCGGCAGTTCTTC. Translated, it gives CASSLSGRQFF.

J is TRBJ1-4 and V is TRBV7-8; TRBD1 is a possible D gene (5 bases). Germline V lookup: CDR1 SGHVS, CDR2 FQNEAQ. Trimming cost V 5 bases and J 10 bases, with 14 bases left between them. This CDR3 region has 13 residues. The chain's CDR3 is CASSPGKGSKLFF. CDR3 nucleotides: TGTGCCAGCAGCCCAGGGAAGGGATCAAAACTGTTTTTT. Looking up the rest from reference TRBV7-8 and TRBJ1-4 gives the full variable domain: GAGVSQSPRYKVAKRGQDVALRCDPISGHVSLFWYQQALGQGPEFLTYFQNEAQLDKSGLPSDRFFAERPEGSVSTLKIQRTQQEDSAVYLCASSPGKGSKLFFGSGTQLSVL.

The V call is TRBV6-5, the J call TRBJ1-2; D unclear. Trimming shortened V by 7 bases and J by 9 bases, and 15 bases separated the two germline ends. The CDR3 length is 12 residues. Per the germline V gene, CDR1 is MNHEY and CDR2 is SVGAGI. The CDR3 bases are TGTGCCAGCACCACGGACGGGAGGAGCTACACCTTC. Translating gives CASTTDGRSYTF.

This clone appeared a single time. The V call is TRBV19, the J call TRBJ1-5, with D possibly being TRBD1 (5 bases). V was clipped by 4 bases and J by 7 bases, with 14 bases between them. This CDR3 region has 14 residues. CDR1 and CDR2 from the germline V gene are LNHDA and SQIVND (reference sequence). The CDR3 is CASSTQGRGQPQHF. In DNA form, the CDR3 reads TGTGCCAGTAGTACGCAGGGTAGGGGACAGCCCCAGCATTTT.

The rearrangement links TRBV7-9 to TRBJ1-1; D not resolved. CDR1 is SEHNR, CDR2 FQNEAQ, per germline (reference sequence). This CDR3 has 14 amino acids. The V end was cut by 1 base, the J end by 6 bases, with 12 bases between. The CDR3 DNA sequence: TGTGCCAGCAGCTTAGGGGCACTTCGGGCTGAAGCTTTCTTT. This encodes CASSLGALRAEAFF.